These T cell receptor beta chains were read from a single sample in a study of blood T cells in healthy people across ages. TCRdb reprocessed the 5' RACE reads via MiXCR and lists one record per CDR3 protein. The data hold some 890,000 distinct CDR3 sequences, with almost 30% observed a single time. The same specimen was also included in a second study, on T cells of mothers and their children.

The sequencing sample was made of blood. The receptors derive from a woman aged 35 to 49 in good health. Both conserved end residues are part of each CDR3. Fields, in order: D gene, J gene, V gene, clone size, CDR3 protein, CDR3 DNA. D genes are given only for firm matches. Rows may omit the clone size; those that give it use once, few, many or a size class.

NA	TRBJ2-1	TRBV20-1	NA	CSARGTGFSYNEQFF	TGCAGTGCTAGAGGTACAGGCTTTTCCTACAATGAGCAGTTCTTC
NA	TRBJ2-1	TRBV2	NA	CASSGRDTPRTSYNEQFF	TGTGCCAGCAGTGGGCGGGACACTCCACGTACCTCCTACAATGAGCAGTTCTTC
TRBD2	TRBJ2-7	TRBV12-3/TRBV12-4	many	CASSLLAGIYEQYF	TGTGCCAGCAGCCTACTAGCGGGGATCTACGAGCAGTACTTC
NA	TRBJ1-2	TRBV3-1	NA	CASSHDQGGYTF	TGTGCCAGCAGCCATGACCAGGGAGGCTACACCTTC
NA	TRBJ2-1	TRBV7-2	few	CASSLFAGNGNEQFF	TGTGCCAGCAGCTTATTTGCGGGGAATGGGAATGAGCAGTTCTTC
NA	TRBJ2-5	TRBV12-3/TRBV12-4	few	CASSPVEGAQETQYF	TGTGCCAGCAGTCCAGTTGAAGGGGCACAAGAGACCCAGTACTTC
NA	TRBJ2-7	TRBV27	few	CASSLWGSTIYEQYF	TGTGCCAGCAGTTTATGGGGCAGCACCATCTACGAGCAGTACTTC
NA	TRBJ1-2	TRBV9	NA	CASSYSGGPYGYTF	TGTGCCAGCAGCTATTCGGGGGGTCCCTATGGCTACACCTTC
NA	TRBJ1-5	TRBV9	NA	CASSESVAQPQHF	TGTGCCAGCAGCGAATCGGTGGCTCAGCCCCAGCATTTT
NA	TRBJ1-2	TRBV2	NA	CASSSSGVYGYTF	TGTGCCAGCAGTTCTTCAGGGGTCTATGGCTACACCTTC
NA	TRBJ2-1	TRBV30	many	CAWSFDGVRQFF	TGTGCCTGGAGTTTTGATGGGGTACGGCAGTTCTTC
TRBD2	TRBJ2-2	TRBV7-3	NA	CASRGASGATGELFF	TGTGCCAGCAGAGGGGCTAGCGGAGCCACCGGGGAGCTGTTTTTT
NA	TRBJ2-1	TRBV20-1	NA	CSARQGINNEQFF	TGCAGTGCTAGACAGGGGATTAACAATGAGCAGTTCTTC